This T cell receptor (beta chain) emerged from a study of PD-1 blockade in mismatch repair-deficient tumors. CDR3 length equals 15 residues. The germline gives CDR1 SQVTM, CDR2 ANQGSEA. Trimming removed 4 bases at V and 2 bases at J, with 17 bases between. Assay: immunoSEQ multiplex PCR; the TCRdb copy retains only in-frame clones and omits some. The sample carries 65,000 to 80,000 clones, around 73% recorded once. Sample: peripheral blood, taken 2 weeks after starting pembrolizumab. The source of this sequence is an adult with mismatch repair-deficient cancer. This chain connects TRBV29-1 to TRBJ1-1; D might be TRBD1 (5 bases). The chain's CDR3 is CSVAGWGTANTEAFF. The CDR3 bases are TGCAGCGTTGCAGGGTGGGGGACGGCTAACACTGAAGCTTTCTTT.